In this sample, the clone carrying this T cell receptor beta chain turned up a few times. This sample stems from a study of blood T cell repertoires in COVID-19. Method: immunoSEQ multiplex PCR; TCRdb's copy keeps in-frame clones and lacks some. The data show around 93,000 clones, 90% seen once. Germline-derived CDR1 and CDR2 are SGDLS and YYNGEE. V lost 0 bases, J lost 5 bases, and 12 bases lay in between. The CDR3 contains 14 residues. Followed over time, Seattle patients had been enrolled while infection was active. The rearrangement joins TRBV9 to TRBJ2-7; D might be TRBD2 (6 bases). This clonotype was obtained from a man between 18 and 29 years old with COVID-19, enrolled during active disease. The specimen sequenced was peripheral blood. DNA for the CDR3: TGTGCCAGCAGCGTAGCCGGGAGTCTGGACGAGCAGTACTTC. Its translation: CASSVAGSLDEQYF. Full variable domain (rest looked up from reference TRBV9 and TRBJ2-7): DSGVTQTPKHLITATGQRVTLRCSPRSGDLSVYWYQQSLDQGLQFLIQYYNGEERAKGNILERFSAQQFPDLHSELNLSSLELGDSALYFCASSVAGSLDEQYFGPGTRLTVT.